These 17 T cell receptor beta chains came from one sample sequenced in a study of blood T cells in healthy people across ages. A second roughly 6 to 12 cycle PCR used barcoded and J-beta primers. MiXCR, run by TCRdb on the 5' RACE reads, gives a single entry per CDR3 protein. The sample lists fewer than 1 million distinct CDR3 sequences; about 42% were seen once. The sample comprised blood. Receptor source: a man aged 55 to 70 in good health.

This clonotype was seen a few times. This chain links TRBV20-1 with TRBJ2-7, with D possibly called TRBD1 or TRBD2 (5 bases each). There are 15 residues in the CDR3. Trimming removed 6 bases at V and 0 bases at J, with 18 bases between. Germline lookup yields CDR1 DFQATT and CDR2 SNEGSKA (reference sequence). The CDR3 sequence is CSAWDPGSGSYEQYF. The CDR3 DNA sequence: TGCAGTGCCTGGGACCCAGGGAGCGGCTCCTACGAGCAGTACTTC.

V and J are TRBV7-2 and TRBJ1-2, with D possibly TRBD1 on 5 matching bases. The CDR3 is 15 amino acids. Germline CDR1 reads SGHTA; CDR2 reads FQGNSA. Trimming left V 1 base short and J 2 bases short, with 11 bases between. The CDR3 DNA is TGTGCCAGCAGCTTAGTGGCAGGGAACAACTATGGCTACACCTTC. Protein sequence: CASSLVAGNNYGYTF. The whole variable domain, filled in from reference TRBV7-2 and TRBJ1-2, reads GAGVSQSPSNKVTEKGKDVELRCDPISGHTALYWYRQSLGQGLEFLIYFQGNSAPDKSGLPSDRFSAERTGGSVSTLTIQRTQQEDSAVYLCASSLVAGNNYGYTFGSGTRLTVV.

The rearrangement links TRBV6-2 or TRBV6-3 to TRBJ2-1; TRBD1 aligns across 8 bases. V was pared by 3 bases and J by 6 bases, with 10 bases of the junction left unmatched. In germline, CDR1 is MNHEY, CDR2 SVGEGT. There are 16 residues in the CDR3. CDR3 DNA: TGTGCCAGCAGTTATGCTGGACAGGGATTTGGCAATGAGCAGTTCTTC. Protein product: CASSYAGQGFGNEQFF.

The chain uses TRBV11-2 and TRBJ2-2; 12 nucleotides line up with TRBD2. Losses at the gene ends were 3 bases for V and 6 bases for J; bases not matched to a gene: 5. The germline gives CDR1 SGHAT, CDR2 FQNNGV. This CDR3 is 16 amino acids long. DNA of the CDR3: TGTGCCAGCAGCTTCAGGACTAGCGGGGCAGCCGGGGAGCTGTTTTTT. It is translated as CASSFRTSGAAGELFF.

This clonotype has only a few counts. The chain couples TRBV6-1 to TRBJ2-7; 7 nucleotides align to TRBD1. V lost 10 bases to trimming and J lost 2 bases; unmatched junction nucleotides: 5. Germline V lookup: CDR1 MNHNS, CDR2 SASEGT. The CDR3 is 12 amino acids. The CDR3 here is CATHRGPYEQYF. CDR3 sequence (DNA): TGTGCCACCCACAGGGGACCCTACGAGCAGTACTTC.

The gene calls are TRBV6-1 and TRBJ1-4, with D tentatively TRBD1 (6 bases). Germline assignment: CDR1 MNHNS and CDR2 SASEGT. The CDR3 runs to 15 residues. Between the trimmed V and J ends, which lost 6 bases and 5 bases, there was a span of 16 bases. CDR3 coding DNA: TGTGCCAGCAGGAACCGCGGGGGCTCGAATGAAAAACTGTTTTTT. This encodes CASRNRGGSNEKLFF.

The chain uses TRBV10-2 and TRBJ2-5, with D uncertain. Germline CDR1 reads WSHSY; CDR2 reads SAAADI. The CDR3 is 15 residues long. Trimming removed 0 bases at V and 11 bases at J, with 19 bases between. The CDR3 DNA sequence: TGCGCCAGCAGTGAGTCGAGCCGGACGTACAATGAGCAGTACTTC. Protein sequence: CASSESSRTYNEQYF.

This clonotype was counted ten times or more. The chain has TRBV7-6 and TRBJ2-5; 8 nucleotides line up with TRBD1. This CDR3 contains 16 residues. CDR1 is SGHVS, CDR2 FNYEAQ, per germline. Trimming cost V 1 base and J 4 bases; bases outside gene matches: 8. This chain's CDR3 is CASSLVRQGAGETQYF. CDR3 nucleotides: TGTGCCAGCAGCTTAGTGCGGCAGGGGGCGGGAGAGACCCAGTACTTC. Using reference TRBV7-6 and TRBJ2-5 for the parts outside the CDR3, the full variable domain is GAGVSQSPRYKVTKRGQDVALRCDPISGHVSLYWYRQALGQGPEFLTYFNYEAQQDKSGLPNDRFSAERPEGSISTLTIQRTEQRDSAMYRCASSLVRQGAGETQYFGPGTRLLVL.

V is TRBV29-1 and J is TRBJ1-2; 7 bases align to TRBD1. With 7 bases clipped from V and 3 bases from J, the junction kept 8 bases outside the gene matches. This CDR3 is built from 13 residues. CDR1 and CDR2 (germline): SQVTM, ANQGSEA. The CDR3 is CSASTGSDYGYTF. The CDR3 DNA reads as TGCAGCGCTTCGACAGGGTCGGACTATGGCTACACCTTC.

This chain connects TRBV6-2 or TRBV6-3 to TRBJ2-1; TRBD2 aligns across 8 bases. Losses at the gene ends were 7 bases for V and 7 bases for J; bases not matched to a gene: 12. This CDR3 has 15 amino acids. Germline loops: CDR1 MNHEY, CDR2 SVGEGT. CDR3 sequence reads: CASKSWERGLNEQFF. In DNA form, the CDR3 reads TGTGCCAGCAAGTCATGGGAGCGGGGGTTGAATGAGCAGTTCTTC.

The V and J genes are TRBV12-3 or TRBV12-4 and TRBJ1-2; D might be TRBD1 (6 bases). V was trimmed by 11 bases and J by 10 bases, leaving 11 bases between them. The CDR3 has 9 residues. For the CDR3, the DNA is TGTGCCGTGGGACACCCCTACACCTTC. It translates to CAVGHPYTF.

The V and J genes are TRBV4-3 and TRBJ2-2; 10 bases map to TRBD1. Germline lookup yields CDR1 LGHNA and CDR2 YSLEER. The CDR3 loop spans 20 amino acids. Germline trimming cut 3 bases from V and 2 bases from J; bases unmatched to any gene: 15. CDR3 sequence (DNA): TGCGCCAGCAGCCATCCTCCAGGGACAGGGGCCTTCCTTAACACCGGGGAGCTGTTTTTT. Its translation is CASSHPPGTGAFLNTGELFF.

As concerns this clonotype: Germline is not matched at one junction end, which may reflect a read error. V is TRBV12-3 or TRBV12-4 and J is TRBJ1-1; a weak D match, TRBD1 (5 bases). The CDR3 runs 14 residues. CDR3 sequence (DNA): TGCGCCAGCAGGTTTTGGCAGGGGAACACTGAAGCTTTCTTT. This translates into CASRFWQGNTEAFF.

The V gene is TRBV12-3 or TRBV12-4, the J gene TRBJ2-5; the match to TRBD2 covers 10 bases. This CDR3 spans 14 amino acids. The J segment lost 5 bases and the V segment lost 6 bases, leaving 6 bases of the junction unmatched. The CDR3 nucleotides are TGTGCCAGCAGCGAGGGACTAGCGCGGGAGACCCAGTACTTC. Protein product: CASSEGLARETQYF.

The DNA of the CDR3 is TGTGCCAGCAGCGCGCGGGACTTTAGCTCCTACAATGAGCAGTTCTTC. Its translation is CASSARDFSSYNEQFF. This chain connects TRBV7-8 to TRBJ2-1; the D gene is possibly TRBD2 (6 bases). The CDR3 has 16 amino acids. With 5 bases removed from V and 0 bases from J, the gap between germline ends came to 14 bases. Germline V gives CDR1 SGHVS, CDR2 FQNEAQ.

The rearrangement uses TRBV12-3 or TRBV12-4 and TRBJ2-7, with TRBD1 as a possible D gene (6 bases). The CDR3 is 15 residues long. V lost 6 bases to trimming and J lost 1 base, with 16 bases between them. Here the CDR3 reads CASSRSQGLSYEQYF. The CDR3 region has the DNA TGTGCCAGCAGCCGTTCACAGGGCCTTTCCTACGAGCAGTACTTC.

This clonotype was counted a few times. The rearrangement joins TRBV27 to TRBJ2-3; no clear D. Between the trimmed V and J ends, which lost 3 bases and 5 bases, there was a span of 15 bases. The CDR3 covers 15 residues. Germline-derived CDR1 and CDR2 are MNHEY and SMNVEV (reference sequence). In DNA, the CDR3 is TGTGCCAGCAGTTTTGGGTTCAGTCAAGGAGATACGCAGTATTTT. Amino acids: CASSFGFSQGDTQYF.